The 28 T cell receptor beta chains below all came from one sample that was sequenced in a study of control samples from healthy donors and cancer patients. Some clones are missing from TCRdb's copy, which holds only in-frame ones; the method was immunoSEQ multiplex PCR. There are about 22,000 clones in the sample; approximately 80% occur only once, and around 23% lies in the top ten. Sequences were obtained from PBMCs. The receptors here all came from a man aged 55 to 70 with colorectal cancer.

V gene TRBV2 combines with J gene TRBJ2-3; TRBD2 is a possible D gene (6 bases). The germline CDR1 and CDR2 sequences are SNHLY and FYNNEI. Trimming removed 8 bases at V and 4 bases at J, with 19 bases between. The CDR3 is 15 residues long. In nucleotides, the CDR3 is TGTGCCAGCGCCCGGGCGGGGACCCTCCCAGATACGCAGTATTTT. Translated, it gives CASARAGTLPDTQYF.

This chain links TRBV27 with TRBJ2-1; D is perhaps TRBD2 (6 bases). This CDR3 comprises 12 residues. Trimming removed 3 bases from V and 6 bases from J, with 6 bases in between. Per the germline V gene, CDR1 is MNHEY and CDR2 is SMNVEV (reference sequence). CDR3 sequence: CASSLTSNEQFF. The CDR3, as DNA: TGTGCCAGCAGTTTGACTAGCAATGAGCAGTTCTTC.

J is TRBJ2-5 and V is TRBV30; D remains ambiguous. The germline CDR1 and CDR2 sequences are GTSNPN and SVGIG (reference sequence). The CDR3 loop spans 13 amino acids. V was trimmed by 3 bases and J by 1 base, leaving 9 bases between them. Here the CDR3 DNA reads TGTGCCTGGAGAGTCGGGTTCCAAGAGACCCAGTACTTC. It codes for CAWRVGFQETQYF.

In DNA, the CDR3 is TGCAGCGTCCCGTCTAGCGGGGGGGTCCTAGGGACCCAGTACTTC. Encoded protein: CSVPSSGGVLGTQYF. The rearrangement joins TRBV29-1 to TRBJ2-5, with 12 bases lining up with TRBD2. CDR3 length equals 15 residues. Unmatched junction bases numbered 12, after V lost 6 bases and J lost 7 bases. CDR1 is SQVTM and CDR2 is ANQGSEA in the germline V gene.

This clone has a single count. The J gene is TRBJ2-7, the V gene TRBV6-5, with TRBD2 matching 7 bases. After removal of 6 bases from V and 1 base from J, the junction contained 12 bases not matched to a gene. Germline CDR1 MNHEY, CDR2 SVGAGI. The CDR3 contains 16 residues. The CDR3 nucleotides are TGTGCCAGCAGCTACCCAGCGGGGCAATTATCCTACGAGCAGTACTTC. It codes for CASSYPAGQLSYEQYF.

The chain combines TRBV5-1 with TRBJ1-2; D may be TRBD1 (5 bases). Germline assignment: CDR1 SGHRS and CDR2 YFSETQ. This CDR3 comprises 14 residues. V was trimmed by 0 bases and J by 6 bases, leaving 12 bases between them. CDR3 DNA: TGCGCCAGCAGCTTGGCCGGAGAGGACAATGGCTACACCTTC. Translating gives CASSLAGEDNGYTF.

The chain couples TRBV5-4 to TRBJ2-1; no definite D call. CDR1 is SGHNT and CDR2 is YYREEE in the germline V gene (reference sequence). The CDR3 length is 13 residues. The V end lost 6 bases, the J end lost 4 bases, and 11 bases lay between the germline ends. CDR3 bases: TGTGCCAGCACCCCCTCTAGGTACAATGAGCAGTTCTTC. It specifies CASTPSRYNEQFF.

The V and J genes are TRBV6-1 and TRBJ2-3; 11 bases fit TRBD2. This CDR3 contains 18 residues. V trimming: 0 bases; J trimming: 2 bases; junction bases outside the gene matches: 7. In germline, CDR1 is MNHNS, CDR2 SASEGT. The CDR3 loop is CASSEAFRLAGSTDTQYF. CDR3 coding DNA: TGTGCCAGCAGTGAAGCGTTTCGACTAGCGGGGTCCACAGATACGCAGTATTTT.

The gene calls are TRBV30 and TRBJ1-6; D remains ambiguous. Per the germline V gene, CDR1 is GTSNPN and CDR2 is SVGIG (reference sequence). CDR3 length equals 12 residues. CDR3 coding DNA: TGTGCGCAGACAAGACAAAATTCACCCCTCCACTTT. It codes for CAQTRQNSPLHF.

In this sample, this clone turned up once. The rearrangement joins TRBV19 to TRBJ1-3; D uncertain. From germline, CDR1 is LNHDA and CDR2 SQIVND (reference sequence). V gave up 6 bases and J gave up 0 bases, with 15 bases separating them. This CDR3 is 16 amino acids long. The CDR3 loop reads CASRSRPTSSGNTIYF. In DNA, the CDR3 is TGTGCCAGTAGATCCAGACCGACGAGCTCTGGAAACACCATATATTTT.

Only one count was recorded for this clone. The chain uses TRBV2 and TRBJ1-5; D possibly corresponds to TRBD1 (6 bases). CDR3 size: 13 residues. Germline V gene sequence: CDR1 SNHLY, CDR2 FYNNEI. Trimming removed 7 bases at V and 5 bases at J, with 12 bases between. CDR3 coding DNA: TGTGCCAGCACGGAGGGGGGGTATCAGCCCCAGCATTTT. Translated, it gives CASTEGGYQPQHF.

The chain couples TRBV24-1 to TRBJ2-3; D may be TRBD1 or TRBD2 (6 bases each). This CDR3 spans 16 amino acids. Germline CDR1 reads KGHDR; CDR2 reads SFDVKD. The V gene lost 6 bases and the J gene lost 0 bases, with 15 bases spanning the gap. The CDR3 protein is CATSSGGRGSTDTQYF. Here the CDR3 DNA reads TGTGCCACCAGTTCCGGGGGCAGGGGAAGCACAGATACGCAGTATTTT.

CDR3 residues: CASRPHQGQPQHF. In DNA, the CDR3 is TGTGCCAGCAGACCCCACCAGGGTCAGCCCCAGCATTTT. The chain uses TRBV28 and TRBJ1-5; TRBD1 might be the D (5 bases). The germline V gene has CDR1 MDHEN and CDR2 SYDVKM. Between the trimmed V and J ends, which lost 6 bases and 6 bases, there was a span of 12 bases. This CDR3 is 13 amino acids long.

This rearrangement joins TRBV5-4 to TRBJ1-1; D might be TRBD1 (6 bases). The CDR3 sequence is 16 residues long. V was clipped by 2 bases and J by 0 bases, with 14 bases between them. Germline V gene sequence: CDR1 SGHNT, CDR2 YYREEE (reference sequence). The CDR3: CASSFGQKFMNTEAFF. CDR3 in DNA: TGTGCCAGCAGCTTCGGACAGAAGTTTATGAACACTGAAGCTTTCTTT.

This chain joins TRBV24-1 and TRBJ2-3; D possibly corresponds to TRBD1 (5 bases). The CDR3 is made up of 13 amino acids. Germline V CDR1 and CDR2: KGHDR, SFDVKD. V shed 4 bases and J shed 3 bases, with 7 bases lying between them. In nucleotides, the CDR3 is TGTGCCACCAGTGACCGACAGACAGATACGCAGTATTTT. Translating gives CATSDRQTDTQYF.

The chain employs TRBV29-1 and TRBJ1-1; TRBD1 agrees at 8 bases. Germline V CDR1 and CDR2: SQVTM, ANQGSEA. The CDR3 is made up of 12 amino acids. V was clipped by 4 bases and J by 5 bases; unmatched bases: 3. CDR3 sequence: CSVAGGWTEAFF. CDR3 in DNA: TGCAGCGTTGCAGGGGGCTGGACTGAAGCTTTCTTT.

The chain uses TRBV20-1 and TRBJ1-1; D not certain. Germline V gives CDR1 DFQATT, CDR2 SNEGSKA (reference sequence). CDR3 length equals 11 residues. Trimming cost V 6 bases and J 6 bases, with 11 bases left between them. The CDR3 DNA sequence: TGCAGTGCCCCGGAAGAATCTGAAGCTTTCTTT. Amino acids: CSAPEESEAFF.

V is TRBV4-1 and J is TRBJ2-2; TRBD2 matches 8 bases. The length of the CDR3 is 16 residues. Trimming cost V 0 bases and J 6 bases; bases outside gene matches: 6. CDR1 and CDR2 from the germline V gene are MGHRA and YSYEKL. The CDR3 nucleotides read TGCGCCAGCAGCCAAGAAGCGGGGGCGCGTCCCGGGGAGCTGTTTTTT. Encoded protein: CASSQEAGARPGELFF.

This chain links TRBV5-4 with TRBJ2-3; TRBD2 might be the D (5 bases). Germline lookup yields CDR1 SGHNT and CDR2 YYREEE (reference sequence). Trimming took 5 bases from V and 0 from J, leaving 13 bases between them. The CDR3 runs 15 residues. CDR3 nucleotides: TGTGCCAGCAGGGGTGGCGGGTTTAGCACAGATACGCAGTATTTT. Translating gives CASRGGGFSTDTQYF. Combining the CDR3 with reference TRBV5-4 and TRBJ2-3 gives the whole variable domain ETGVTQSPTHLIKTRGQQVTLRCSSQSGHNTVSWYQQALGQGPQFIFQYYREEENGRGNFPPRFSGLQFPNYSSELNVNALELDDSALYLCASRGGGFSTDTQYFGPGTRLTVL.

The rearrangement uses TRBV24-1 and TRBJ2-3, with 7 bases identical to TRBD1. Germline CDR1 reads KGHDR; CDR2 reads SFDVKD. Losses at the gene ends were 3 bases for V and 5 bases for J; bases not matched to a gene: 7. This CDR3 has 15 amino acids. The CDR3 DNA sequence: TGTGCCACCAGTGATCTGAGGGGGCCCTTAGATACGCAGTATTTT. Protein sequence: CATSDLRGPLDTQYF.

This chain links TRBV5-1 with TRBJ1-3, with D possibly TRBD1 on 5 matching bases. The V gene lost 4 bases and the J gene lost 0 bases, with 11 bases spanning the gap. Per germline, CDR1 SGHRS and CDR2 YFSETQ. CDR3 length: 15 residues. This CDR3 reads CASSVAGSSGNTIYF. The CDR3 DNA is TGCGCCAGCAGCGTCGCAGGGAGCTCTGGAAACACCATATATTTT.

The gene calls are TRBV4-1 and TRBJ1-2; 9 bases are shared with TRBD1. The V segment lost 5 bases and the J segment 8 bases; nucleotides outside the gene matches: 12. Germline CDR1 is MGHRA and CDR2 is YSYEKL. CDR3 size: 15 residues. CDR3 in amino acids: CASSAPGQGKIGYTF. CDR3 nucleotide sequence: TGCGCCAGCAGCGCTCCGGGACAGGGTAAGATCGGCTACACCTTC.

About this clone itself: The same CDR3 arises from other DNA sequences in this sample as well. V and J are TRBV19 and TRBJ2-1; 7 positions agree with TRBD2. V trimming: 2 bases; J trimming: 8 bases; junction bases outside the gene matches: 0. This CDR3 comprises 12 residues. The germline V gene encodes CDR1 LNHDA and CDR2 SQIVND (reference sequence). DNA for the CDR3: TGTGCCAGTAGTATACGGGGGGATGAGCAGTTCTTC. It translates to CASSIRGDEQFF. The full variable domain, in which reference TRBV19 and TRBJ2-1 provide the parts outside the CDR3, is DGGITQSPKYLFRKEGQNVTLSCEQNLNHDAMYWYRQDPGQGLRLIYYSQIVNDFQKGDIAEGYSVSREKKESFPLTVTSAQKNPTAFYLCASSIRGDEQFFGPGTRLTVL.

The chain couples TRBV30 to TRBJ2-5; D remains ambiguous. V dropped 3 bases and J dropped 5 bases, with 7 bases sitting between them. This CDR3 has 11 residues. Germline assignment: CDR1 GTSNPN and CDR2 SVGIG (reference sequence). The CDR3 protein is CAWRDRETQYF. CDR3 sequence (DNA): TGTGCCTGGAGGGACCGGGAGACCCAGTACTTC.

The chain employs TRBV19 and TRBJ1-2, with 8 bases identical to TRBD1. The germline CDR1 and CDR2 sequences are LNHDA and SQIVND (reference sequence). The junction had 5 bases not matched to a gene; V was cut back by 5 bases and J by 0 bases. This CDR3 spans 15 amino acids. The CDR3 coding sequence is TGTGCCAGTAGTGCGTGGGACAGGACTAACTATGGCTACACCTTC. Protein sequence: CASSAWDRTNYGYTF.

This chain uses TRBV6-4 with TRBJ2-2, with D possibly being TRBD1 (5 bases). V was clipped by 4 bases and J by 3 bases, with 6 bases between them. The CDR3 is 13 residues long. Germline CDR1 MRHNA, CDR2 SNTAGT. CDR3 sequence reads: CASSARDTGELFF. The CDR3 region has the DNA TGTGCCAGCAGTGCCAGGGACACCGGGGAGCTGTTTTTT.

This clone was seen once. This chain links TRBV30 with TRBJ1-1; D possibly corresponds to TRBD1 (6 bases). V dropped 1 base and J dropped 1 base, with 16 bases sitting between them. The CDR3 sequence is 16 residues long. Germline V CDR1 and CDR2: GTSNPN, SVGIG (reference sequence). DNA of the CDR3: TGTGCCTGGAGTGATAAACAGGGATCGACGAACACTGAAGCTTTCTTT. Protein: CAWSDKQGSTNTEAFF. The entire variable domain, with the rest obtained from reference TRBV30 and TRBJ1-1, is as follows: SQTIHQWPATLVQPVGSPLSLECTVEGTSNPNLYWYRQAAGRGLQLLFYSVGIGQISSEVPQNLSASRPQDRQFILSSKKLLLSDSGFYLCAWSDKQGSTNTEAFFGQGTRLTVV.

The chain carries TRBV29-1 and TRBJ1-1; tentative D call: TRBD1 (6 bases). Looked up from germline, CDR1 is SQVTM and CDR2 is ANQGSEA. The CDR3 totals 14 residues. The ends were cut back, 0 bases at V and 6 bases at J, with 14 bases in the middle. CDR3 in amino acids: CSVEERRGQSEAFF. DNA of the CDR3: TGCAGCGTTGAAGAGAGGAGAGGACAGTCTGAAGCTTTCTTT.